One and the same sample provided the 4 T cell receptor beta chains below, sequenced in a study of cytomegalovirus exposure and HLA in healthy donors. The PCR used 60 Vbeta and 13 Jbeta primers. Measured with immunoSEQ multiplex PCR; TCRdb has only the in-frame clones, and not every one. The sample has about 140,000 clones, 73% seen once. The sample consisted of PBMCs. Receptors originate from a woman in her thirties or forties in good health and CMV-seronegative.

The V and J genes are TRBV19 and TRBJ1-5; D may be TRBD1 (5 bases). CDR1 and CDR2 (germline): LNHDA, SQIVND (reference sequence). The CDR3 totals 14 residues. V lost 3 bases and J 7 bases, leaving 13 bases between the germline ends. The CDR3 sequence is CASSIFGGGQPQHF. The DNA for the CDR3 is TGTGCCAGTAGTATTTTCGGGGGTGGGCAGCCCCAGCATTTT.

This chain joins TRBV6-5 and TRBJ2-1; D gene ambiguous. Germline V gene data show CDR1 as MNHEY and CDR2 as SVGAGI. This CDR3 is built from 15 residues. Trimming cost V 2 bases and J 7 bases, with 15 bases left between them. CDR3: CASSYRIQTANEQFF. The CDR3 coding sequence is TGTGCCAGCAGTTACAGAATACAAACCGCAAATGAGCAGTTCTTC.

The chain has TRBV19 and TRBJ2-2; D is perhaps TRBD1 (6 bases). The length of the CDR3 is 14 residues. The germline CDR1 and CDR2 sequences are LNHDA and SQIVND (reference sequence). V was shortened by 3 bases and J by 7 bases, with 12 bases between the two germline ends. In DNA form, the CDR3 reads TGTGCCAGTAGTATGTCTGGGGGCGGCGGGGAGCTGTTTTTT. As protein: CASSMSGGGGELFF.

The chain joins TRBV4-1 to TRBJ2-1; D may be TRBD2 (6 bases). The CDR3 runs to 16 residues. The V gene's germline CDR1 is MGHRA and CDR2 YSYEKL. V lost 1 base and J lost 4, with 14 bases in between. Here the CDR3 reads CASSQVQMEGYNEQFF. The CDR3, as DNA: TGCGCCAGCAGCCAAGTACAGATGGAGGGTTACAATGAGCAGTTCTTC.